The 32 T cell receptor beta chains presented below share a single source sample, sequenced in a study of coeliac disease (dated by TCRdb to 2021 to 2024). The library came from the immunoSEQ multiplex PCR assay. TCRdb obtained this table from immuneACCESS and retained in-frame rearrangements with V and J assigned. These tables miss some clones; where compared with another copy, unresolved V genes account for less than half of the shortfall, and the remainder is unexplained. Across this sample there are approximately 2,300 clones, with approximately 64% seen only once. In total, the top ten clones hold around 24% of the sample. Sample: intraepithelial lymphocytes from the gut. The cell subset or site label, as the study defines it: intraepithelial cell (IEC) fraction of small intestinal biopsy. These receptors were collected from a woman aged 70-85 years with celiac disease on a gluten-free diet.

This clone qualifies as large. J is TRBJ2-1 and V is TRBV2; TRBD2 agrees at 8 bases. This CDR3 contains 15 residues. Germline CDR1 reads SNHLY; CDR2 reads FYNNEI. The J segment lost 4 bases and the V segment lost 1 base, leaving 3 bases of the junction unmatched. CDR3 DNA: TGTGCCAGCAGTGAAGAACTAGCGGAATACAATGAGCAGTTCTTC. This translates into CASSEELAEYNEQFF.

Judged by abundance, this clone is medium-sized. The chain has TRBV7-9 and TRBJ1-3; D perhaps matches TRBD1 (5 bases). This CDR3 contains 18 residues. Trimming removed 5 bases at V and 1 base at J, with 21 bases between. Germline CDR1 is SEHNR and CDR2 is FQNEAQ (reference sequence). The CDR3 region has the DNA TGTGCCAGCAGCACAGGACATTCTACCAAGGGATCTGGAAACACCATATATTTT. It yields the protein CASSTGHSTKGSGNTIYF. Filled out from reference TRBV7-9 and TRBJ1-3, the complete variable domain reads DTGVSQNPRHKITKRGQNVTFRCDPISEHNRLYWYRQTLGQGPEFLTYFQNEAQLEKSRLLSDRFSAERPKGSFSTLEIQRTEQGDSAMYLCASSTGHSTKGSGNTIYFGEGSWLTVV.

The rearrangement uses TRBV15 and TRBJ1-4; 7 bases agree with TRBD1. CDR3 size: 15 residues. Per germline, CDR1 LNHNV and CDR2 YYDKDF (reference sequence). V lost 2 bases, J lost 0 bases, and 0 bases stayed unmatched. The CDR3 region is CATSRTGATNEKLFF. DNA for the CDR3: TGTGCCACCAGCAGAACAGGGGCAACTAATGAAAAACTGTTTTTT.

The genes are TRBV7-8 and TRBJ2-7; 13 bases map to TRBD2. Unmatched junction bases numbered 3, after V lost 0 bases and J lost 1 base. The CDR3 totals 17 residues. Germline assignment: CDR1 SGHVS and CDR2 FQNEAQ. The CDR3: CASSLAPTSGGSYEQYV. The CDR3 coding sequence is TGTGCCAGCAGCTTAGCGCCGACTAGCGGGGGGTCCTACGAGCAGTACGTC.

The CDR3 coding sequence is TGTGCCAGCAGCCTAACAGACCCTGGAAACACCATATATTTT. This sequence encodes CASSLTDPGNTIYF. The chain couples TRBV9 to TRBJ1-3; D call uncertain. The CDR3 is 14 amino acids. From germline, CDR1 is SGDLS and CDR2 YYNGEE. Trimming shortened V by 4 bases and J by 2 bases, and 10 bases separated the two germline ends.

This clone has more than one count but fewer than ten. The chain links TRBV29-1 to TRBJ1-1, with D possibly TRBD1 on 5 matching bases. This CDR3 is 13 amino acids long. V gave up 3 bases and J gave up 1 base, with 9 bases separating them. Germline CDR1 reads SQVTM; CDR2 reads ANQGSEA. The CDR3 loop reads CSVDDRSNTEAFF. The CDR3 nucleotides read TGCAGCGTTGACGACAGATCGAACACTGAAGCTTTCTTT. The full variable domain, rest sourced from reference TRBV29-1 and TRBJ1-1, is SAVISQKPSRDICQRGTSLTIQCQVDSQVTMMFWYRQQPGQSLTLIATANQGSEATYESGFVIDKFPISRPNLTFSTLTVSNMSPEDSSIYLCSVDDRSNTEAFFGQGTRLTVV.

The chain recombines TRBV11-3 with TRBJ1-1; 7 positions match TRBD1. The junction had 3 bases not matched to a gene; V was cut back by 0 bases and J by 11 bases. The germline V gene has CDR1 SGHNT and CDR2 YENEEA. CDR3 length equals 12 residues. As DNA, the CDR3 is TGTGCCAGCAGCTTAGAAAAGGGGGCCGCTTTCTTT. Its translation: CASSLEKGAAFF.

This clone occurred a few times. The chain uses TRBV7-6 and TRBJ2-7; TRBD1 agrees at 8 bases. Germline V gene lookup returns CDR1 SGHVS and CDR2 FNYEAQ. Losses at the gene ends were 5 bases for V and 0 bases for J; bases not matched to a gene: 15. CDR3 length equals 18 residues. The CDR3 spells CASSPMIWDRLNSYEQYF. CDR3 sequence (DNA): TGTGCCAGCAGCCCAATGATTTGGGACAGGCTCAACTCCTACGAGCAGTACTTC.

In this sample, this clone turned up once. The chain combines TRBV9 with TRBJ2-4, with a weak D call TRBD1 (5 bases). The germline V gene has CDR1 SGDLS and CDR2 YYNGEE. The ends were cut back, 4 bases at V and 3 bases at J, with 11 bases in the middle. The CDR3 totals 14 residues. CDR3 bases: TGTGCCAGCAGCTTCCAGGGTTTCAAAAACATTCAGTACTTC. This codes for CASSFQGFKNIQYF.

The CDR3 DNA follows: TGTGCCAGCAGTTACACCAGGACAGGCAACTATGGCTACACCTTC. It specifies CASSYTRTGNYGYTF. J is TRBJ1-2 and V is TRBV6-5; TRBD1 agrees at 7 bases. The CDR3 length is 15 residues. CDR1 and CDR2 from the germline V gene are MNHEY and SVGAGI. V dropped 2 bases and J dropped 2; count of bases not matched to a gene: 5.

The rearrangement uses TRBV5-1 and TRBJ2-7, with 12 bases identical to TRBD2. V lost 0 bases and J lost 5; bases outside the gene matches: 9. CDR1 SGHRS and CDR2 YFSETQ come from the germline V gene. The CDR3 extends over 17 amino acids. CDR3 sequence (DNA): TGCGCCAGCAGCTTGGCCGGGGGGACTAGCGGGTACCACGAGCAGTACTTC. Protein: CASSLAGGTSGYHEQYF.

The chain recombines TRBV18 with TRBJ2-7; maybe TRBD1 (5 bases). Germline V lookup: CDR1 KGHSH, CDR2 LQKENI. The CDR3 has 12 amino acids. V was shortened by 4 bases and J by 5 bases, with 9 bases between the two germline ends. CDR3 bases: TGTGCCAGCTCACTCTACAGGAACGAGCAGTACTTC. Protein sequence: CASSLYRNEQYF.

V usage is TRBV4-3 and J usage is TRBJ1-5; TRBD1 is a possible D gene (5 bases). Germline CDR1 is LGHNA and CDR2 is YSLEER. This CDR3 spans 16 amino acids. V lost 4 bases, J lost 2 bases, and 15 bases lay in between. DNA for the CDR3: TGCGCCAGCAGCCTCCATTGGGGGGGAGGCAATCAGCCCCAGCATTTT. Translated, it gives CASSLHWGGGNQPQHF.

In DNA, the CDR3 is TGTGCCAGCAGCTTTGGACTCAATGAGCAGTTCTTC. Its translation is CASSFGLNEQFF. The V and J genes are TRBV7-6 and TRBJ2-1; the D gene is possibly TRBD2 (5 bases). This CDR3 region has 12 residues. The germline V gene has CDR1 SGHVS and CDR2 FNYEAQ. The V and J ends lost 3 bases and 6 bases respectively, with 6 bases between them.

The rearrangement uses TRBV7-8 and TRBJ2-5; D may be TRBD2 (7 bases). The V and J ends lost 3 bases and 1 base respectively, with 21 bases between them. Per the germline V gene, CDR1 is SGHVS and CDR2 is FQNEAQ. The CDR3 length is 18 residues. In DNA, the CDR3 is TGTGCCAGCAGCTTTTTACACTTCCTCCGGGGGGCCCAAGAGACCCAGTACTTC. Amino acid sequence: CASSFLHFLRGAQETQYF.

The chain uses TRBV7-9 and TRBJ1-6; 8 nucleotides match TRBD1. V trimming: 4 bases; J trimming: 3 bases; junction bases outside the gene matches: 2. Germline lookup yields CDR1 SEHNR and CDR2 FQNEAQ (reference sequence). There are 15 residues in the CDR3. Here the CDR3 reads CASSSTGDYNSPLHF. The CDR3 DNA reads TGTGCCAGCAGCTCGACAGGGGACTATAATTCACCCCTCCACTTT.

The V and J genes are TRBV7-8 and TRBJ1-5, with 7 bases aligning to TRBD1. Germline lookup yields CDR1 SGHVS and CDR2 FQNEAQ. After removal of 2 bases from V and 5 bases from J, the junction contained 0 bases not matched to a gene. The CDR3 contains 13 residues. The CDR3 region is CASSLTGDQPQHF. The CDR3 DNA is TGTGCCAGCAGCTTAACAGGGGATCAGCCCCAGCATTTT. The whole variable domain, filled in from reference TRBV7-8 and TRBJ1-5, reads GAGVSQSPRYKVAKRGQDVALRCDPISGHVSLFWYQQALGQGPEFLTYFQNEAQLDKSGLPSDRFFAERPEGSVSTLKIQRTQQEDSAVYLCASSLTGDQPQHFGDGTRLSIL.

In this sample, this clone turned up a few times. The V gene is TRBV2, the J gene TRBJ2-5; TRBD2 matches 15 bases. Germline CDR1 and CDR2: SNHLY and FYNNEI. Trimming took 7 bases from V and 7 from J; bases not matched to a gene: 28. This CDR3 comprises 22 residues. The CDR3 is CASNPGLAGGDLPRDVLVTQYF. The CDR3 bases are TGTGCCAGCAACCCGGGACTAGCGGGGGGCGACTTACCAAGAGATGTTTTGGTGACCCAGTACTTC.

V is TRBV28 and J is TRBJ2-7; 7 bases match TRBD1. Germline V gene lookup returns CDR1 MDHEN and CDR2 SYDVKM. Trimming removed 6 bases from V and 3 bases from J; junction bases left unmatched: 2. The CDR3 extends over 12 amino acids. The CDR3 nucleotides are TGTGCCAGCAGCGGGACAGTCTACGAGCAGTACTTC. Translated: CASSGTVYEQYF.

CDR3 residues: CASSQVDSHYEQYF. The CDR3 DNA follows: TGTGCCAGCAGCCAAGTGGACTCCCACTACGAGCAGTACTTC. The rearrangement links TRBV4-2 to TRBJ2-7, with D possibly TRBD2 on 5 matching bases. Germline CDR1 is LGHNA and CDR2 is YNFKEQ. V dropped 1 base and J dropped 3 bases, with 10 bases sitting between them. This CDR3 is 14 amino acids long.

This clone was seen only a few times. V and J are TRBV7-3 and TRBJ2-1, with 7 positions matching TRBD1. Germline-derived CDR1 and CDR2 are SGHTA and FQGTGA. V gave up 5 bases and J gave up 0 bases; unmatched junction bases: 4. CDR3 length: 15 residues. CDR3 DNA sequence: TGTGCCAGCAGCACGACAGGGAGCTCCTACAATGAGCAGTTCTTC. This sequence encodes CASSTTGSSYNEQFF.

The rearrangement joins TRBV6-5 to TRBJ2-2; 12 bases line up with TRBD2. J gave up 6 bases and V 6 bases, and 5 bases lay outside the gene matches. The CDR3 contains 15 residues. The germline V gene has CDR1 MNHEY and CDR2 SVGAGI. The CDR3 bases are TGTGCCAGCAGCAAGGGACTAGCGGGTTCCGGGGAGCTGTTTTTT. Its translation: CASSKGLAGSGELFF.

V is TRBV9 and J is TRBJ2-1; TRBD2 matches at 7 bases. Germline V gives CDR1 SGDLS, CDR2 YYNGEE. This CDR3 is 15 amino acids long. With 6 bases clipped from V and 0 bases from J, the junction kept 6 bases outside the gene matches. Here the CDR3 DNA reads TGTGCCAGCACTAGCGGTTTGAGCTCCTACAATGAGCAGTTCTTC. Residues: CASTSGLSSYNEQFF.

The CDR3 loop reads CASSPGHSYEQYF. The DNA for the CDR3 is TGCGCCAGCAGTCCGGGACACTCCTACGAGCAGTACTTC. This rearrangement joins TRBV10-1 to TRBJ2-7; the D gene is possibly TRBD1 (6 bases). Germline assignment: CDR1 WNHNN and CDR2 SYGVQD (reference sequence). The CDR3 is 13 residues long. Trimming left V 5 bases short and J 0 bases short, with 8 bases between.

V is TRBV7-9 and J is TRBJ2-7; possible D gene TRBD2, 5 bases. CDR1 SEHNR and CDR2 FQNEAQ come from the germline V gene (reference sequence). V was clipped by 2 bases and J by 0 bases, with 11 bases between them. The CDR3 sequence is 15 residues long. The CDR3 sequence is CASSLTEATSYEQYF. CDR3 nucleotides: TGTGCCAGCAGCTTAACGGAGGCGACCTCCTACGAGCAGTACTTC.

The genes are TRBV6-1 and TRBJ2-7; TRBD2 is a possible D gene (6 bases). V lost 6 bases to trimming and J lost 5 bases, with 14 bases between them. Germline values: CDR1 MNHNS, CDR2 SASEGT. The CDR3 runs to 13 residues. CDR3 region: CASRLDGGNEQYV. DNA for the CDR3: TGTGCCAGCAGGTTGGACGGGGGAAACGAGCAGTACGTC.

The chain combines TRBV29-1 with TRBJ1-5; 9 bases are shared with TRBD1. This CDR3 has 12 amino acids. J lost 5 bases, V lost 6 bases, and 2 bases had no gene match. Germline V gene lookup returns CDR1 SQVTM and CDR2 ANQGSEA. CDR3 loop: CSVRTGDQPQHF. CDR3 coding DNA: TGCAGCGTGAGGACAGGGGATCAGCCCCAGCATTTT.

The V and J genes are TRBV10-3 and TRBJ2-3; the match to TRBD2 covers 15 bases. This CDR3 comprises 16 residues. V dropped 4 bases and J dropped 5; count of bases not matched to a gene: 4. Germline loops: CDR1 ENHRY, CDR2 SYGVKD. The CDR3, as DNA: TGTGCCATCAGTGGGGGACTAGCGGGGGGCCGAGATACGCAGTATTTT. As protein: CAISGGLAGGRDTQYF.

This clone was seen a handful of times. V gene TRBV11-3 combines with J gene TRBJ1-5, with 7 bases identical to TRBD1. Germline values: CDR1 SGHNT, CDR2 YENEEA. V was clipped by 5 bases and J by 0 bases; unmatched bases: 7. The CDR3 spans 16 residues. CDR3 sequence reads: CASSPWDSYSNQPQHF. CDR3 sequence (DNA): TGTGCCAGCAGCCCTTGGGACAGCTATAGCAATCAGCCCCAGCATTTT. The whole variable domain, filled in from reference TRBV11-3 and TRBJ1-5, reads EAGVVQSPRYKIIEKKQPVAFWCNPISGHNTLYWYLQNLGQGPELLIRYENEEAVDDSQLPKDRFSAERLKGVDSTLKIQPAELGDSAVYLCASSPWDSYSNQPQHFGDGTRLSIL.

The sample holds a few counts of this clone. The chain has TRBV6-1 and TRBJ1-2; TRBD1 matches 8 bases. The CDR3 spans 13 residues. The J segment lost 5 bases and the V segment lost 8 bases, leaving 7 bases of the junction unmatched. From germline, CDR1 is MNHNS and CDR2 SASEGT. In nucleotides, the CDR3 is TGTGCCAGCCGGACAGGGCTTGGGTATGGCTACACCTTC. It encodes CASRTGLGYGYTF.

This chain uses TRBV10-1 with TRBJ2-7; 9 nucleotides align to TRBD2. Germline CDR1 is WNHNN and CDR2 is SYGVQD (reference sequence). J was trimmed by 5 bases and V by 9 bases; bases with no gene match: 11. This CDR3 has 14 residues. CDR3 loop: CASLIAGEFNEQYV. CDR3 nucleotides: TGCGCCAGTTTAATAGCGGGAGAATTCAACGAGCAGTACGTC.

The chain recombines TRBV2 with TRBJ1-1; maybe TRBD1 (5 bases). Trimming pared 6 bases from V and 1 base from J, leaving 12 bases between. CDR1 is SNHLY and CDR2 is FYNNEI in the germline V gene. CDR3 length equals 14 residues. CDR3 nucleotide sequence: TGTGCCAGCAGCCTCAGTGGGGCGAACACTGAAGCTTTCTTT. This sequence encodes CASSLSGANTEAFF.